This T cell receptor (beta chain) was found in a study of shared clonotypes between healthy human individuals. Produced via immunoSEQ multiplex PCR; TCRdb's table is partial and in-frame only. The sample yields 2.3 million or so clones, over 85% seen once. This CDR3 has 15 amino acids. The germline V gene has CDR1 SGHRS and CDR2 YFSETQ. V shed 4 bases and J 2 bases; nucleotides not matched to a gene: 6. This clonotype originated in a man between 18 and 35 years old in good health. Some clones in this sample may be carry-over from other donors' samples. This rearrangement joins TRBV5-1 to TRBJ1-1; 9 nucleotides line up with TRBD1. The sample comprised naive CD4+ T cells from PBMCs. As to subset: CD45RA+ positively selected. CDR3 protein: CASSEGQGLNTEAFF. CDR3 nucleotides: TGCGCCAGCAGCGAGGGACAGGGTTTAAACACTGAAGCTTTCTTT.